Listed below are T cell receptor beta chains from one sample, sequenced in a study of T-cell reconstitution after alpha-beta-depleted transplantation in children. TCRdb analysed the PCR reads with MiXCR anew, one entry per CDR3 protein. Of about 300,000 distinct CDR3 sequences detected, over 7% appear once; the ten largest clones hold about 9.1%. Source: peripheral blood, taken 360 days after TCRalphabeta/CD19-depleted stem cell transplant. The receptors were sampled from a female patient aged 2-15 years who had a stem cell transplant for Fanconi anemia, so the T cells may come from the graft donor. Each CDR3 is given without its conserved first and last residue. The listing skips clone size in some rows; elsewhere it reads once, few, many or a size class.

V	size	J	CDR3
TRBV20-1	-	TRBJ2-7	SARDPRGSGRTLYEQY
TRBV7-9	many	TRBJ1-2	ASSDSSYGYT
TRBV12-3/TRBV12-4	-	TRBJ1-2	ASSLAGLPPRSGYT
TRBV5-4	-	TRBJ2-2	ASSLLDRGATFATGELF
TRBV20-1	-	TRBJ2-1	SARGWGSGAGGGNEQF
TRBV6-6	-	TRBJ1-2	ASSLNRVRGDT
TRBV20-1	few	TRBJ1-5	SARDAGAGNQPQH
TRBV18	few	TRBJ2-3	ASSPPETGTDTQY
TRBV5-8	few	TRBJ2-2	ASRPDRRHGELF
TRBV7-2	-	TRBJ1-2	ASSLYAGARYGYT
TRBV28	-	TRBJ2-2	ASSSWEGMGTGELF
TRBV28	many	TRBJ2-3	ASSLGWTDTQY
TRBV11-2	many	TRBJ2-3	ASSFSGEGGDTQY
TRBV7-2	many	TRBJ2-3	ASSLRGGSSTDTQY
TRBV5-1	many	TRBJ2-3	ASRIRGISDTQY
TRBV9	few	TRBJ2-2	ASSVLQGTGELF
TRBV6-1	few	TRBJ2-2	ASTQEVESGELF
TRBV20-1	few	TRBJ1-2	SARAPIIGTAHT
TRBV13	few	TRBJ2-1	ASSTQTFSDNEQF
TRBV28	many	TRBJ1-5	ASSPWVTQPQH
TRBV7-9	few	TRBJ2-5	ASSWAGDGPGTQY
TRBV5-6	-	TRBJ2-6	ASSFSLRTGPLSGANVLT
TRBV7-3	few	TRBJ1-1	ASSTRQSTEAF
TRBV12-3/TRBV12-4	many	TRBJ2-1	ASSLAGWNEQF
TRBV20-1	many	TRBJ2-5	SARGDGNSGRQIQETQY
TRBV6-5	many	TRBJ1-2	ASSYSTGIVDYGYT
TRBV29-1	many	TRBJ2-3	SVYLTDTQY
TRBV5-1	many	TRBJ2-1	ASTLGEKYNEQF